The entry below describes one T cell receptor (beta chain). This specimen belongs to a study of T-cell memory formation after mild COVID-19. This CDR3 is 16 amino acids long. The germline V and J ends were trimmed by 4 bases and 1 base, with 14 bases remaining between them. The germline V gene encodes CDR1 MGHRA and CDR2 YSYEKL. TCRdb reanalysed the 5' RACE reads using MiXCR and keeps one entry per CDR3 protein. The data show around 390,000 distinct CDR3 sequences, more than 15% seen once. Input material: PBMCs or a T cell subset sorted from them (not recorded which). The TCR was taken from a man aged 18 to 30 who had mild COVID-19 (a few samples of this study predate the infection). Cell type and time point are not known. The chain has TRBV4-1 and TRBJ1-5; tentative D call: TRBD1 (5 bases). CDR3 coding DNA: TGCGCCAGCAGCCCACAAGAGGGGCTCAGCAATCAGCCCCAGCATTTT. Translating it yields CASSPQEGLSNQPQHF.